Sequencing of this T cell receptor (beta chain) was carried out in a study of cytomegalovirus exposure and HLA in healthy donors. Whole-study context: Early released data had around 79 million unique TCRs, all coming from HLA-typed donors. Whole-study findings and limits: Specific recognition of CMV antigens was confirmed in vitro for three chains (all CMV-associated). Excluded: some indistinguishable V segments such as TRBV6-2 and TRBV6-3.

As for this clone: Its specificity is not known.

The PCR used 60 Vbeta and 13 Jbeta primers. Profiling relied on immunoSEQ multiplex PCR, and the TCRdb table lists in-frame clones only, not all of them. The table shows tens of thousands of clones, with roughly 75% occurring only once. CDR1 and CDR2 (germline): SGHVS, FQNEAQ. V dropped 5 bases and J dropped 6 bases, with 16 bases sitting between them. The CDR3 covers 14 residues. The receptor was derived from a man in his sixties in good health and CMV-seropositive. This sequence joins TRBV7-8 and TRBJ1-1, with D perhaps matching TRBD1 (5 bases). The sample comprised PBMCs. The DNA for the CDR3 is TGTGCCAGCAGCCAGAACCTCCCAGGGCCTGAAGCTTTCTTT. Protein product: CASSQNLPGPEAFF.